The clone carrying this T cell receptor (beta chain) was counted ten times or more. Antigen specificity is unknown. The CDR3 has 14 amino acids. Germline V gives CDR1 SQVTM, CDR2 ANQGSEA. V lost 5 bases to trimming and J lost 2 bases, with 14 bases between them. These data are taken from a study of T-cell reconstitution after alpha-beta-depleted transplantation in children. Overall study results and limits: T-cell counts and diversity were attributed mostly to newly produced T cells one year after transplant.

Unique molecular identifiers were incorporated during preparation of the TCRbeta library. One entry per CDR3 protein, called by TCRdb with MiXCR from the PCR reads. The sample yields approximately 500,000 distinct CDR3 sequences, over 9.5% seen once. The sequence came from a child aged 2-15 years with inherited bone marrow failure, due to receive a stem cell transplant. The material sequenced was PBMCs, taken before TCRalphabeta/CD19-depleted stem cell transplant. This chain joins TRBV29-1 and TRBJ2-3; perhaps TRBD1 as D (6 bases). DNA for the CDR3: TGCAGCGTTTCCAAGGGACAACCCACAGATACGCAGTATTTT. As protein: CSVSKGQPTDTQYF.